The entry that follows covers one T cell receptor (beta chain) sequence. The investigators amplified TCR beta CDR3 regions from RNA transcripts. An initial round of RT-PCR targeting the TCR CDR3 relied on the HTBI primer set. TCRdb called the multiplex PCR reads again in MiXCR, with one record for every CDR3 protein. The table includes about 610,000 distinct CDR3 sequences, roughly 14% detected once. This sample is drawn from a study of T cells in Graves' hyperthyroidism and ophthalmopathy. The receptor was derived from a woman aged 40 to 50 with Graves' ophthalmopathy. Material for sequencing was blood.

The CDR3 DNA is TGTGCCCTAACCCCGGGGGGGATGGACTATGGCTACACCTTC. It encodes CALTPGGMDYGYTF. The V call is TRBV27, the J call TRBJ1-2; TRBD1 is a possible D gene (5 bases). Germline V gene sequence: CDR1 MNHEY, CDR2 SMNVEV (reference sequence). CDR3 length: 14 amino acids. Trimming shortened V by 11 bases and J by 3 bases, and 19 bases separated the two germline ends.